Listed below are T cell receptor beta chains from one sample, sequenced in a study of T cell repertoires in cytomegalovirus infection. TCRdb analysed the reads with MiXCR anew, one entry per CDR3 protein. The profile shows a few hundred thousand distinct CDR3 sequences, around 27% of them singletons. The sequencing input was PBMCs. These receptors were taken from a human donor in good health (CMV status not recorded). Some clones in this sample may be carry-over from other donors' samples. Both conserved end residues are part of each CDR3. D genes are given only for firm matches. For some rows the clone size is stated as once, few or many, or as a class when expanded; others skip it.

V: TRBV7-6
size: many
D: TRBD1
J: TRBJ1-2
CDR3: CASSLRYRGSNYGYTF
DNA: TGTGCCAGCAGCCTCCGATACAGGGGGAGTAACTATGGCTACACCTTC

V: TRBV20-1
size: NA
D: TRBD2
J: TRBJ2-3
CDR3: CSAQQYSGNAARADTQYF
DNA: TGCAGTGCTCAACAGTATAGCGGGAACGCAGCCCGTGCAGATACGCAGTATTTT

V: TRBV7-2
size: many
D: TRBD2
J: TRBJ2-7
CDR3: CASSFRTSLSYEQYF
DNA: TGTGCCAGCAGCTTCAGGACTAGTCTCTCCTACGAGCAGTACTTC

V: TRBV19
size: few
D: TRBD2
J: TRBJ2-1
CDR3: CASSIVLAGHNEQFF
DNA: TGTGCCAGTAGTATAGTCCTAGCGGGACACAATGAGCAGTTCTTC

V: TRBV6-6
size: few
D: NA
J: TRBJ1-1
CDR3: CASTIPWGGGGTEAFF
DNA: TGTGCCAGCACCATACCCTGGGGAGGGGGAGGCACTGAAGCTTTCTTT

V: TRBV2
size: NA
D: NA
J: TRBJ2-3
CDR3: CASSEALPVEQPRDTQYF
DNA: TGTGCCAGCAGTGAGGCCCTTCCGGTCGAACAACCCCGGGATACGCAGTATTTT

V: TRBV4-2
size: many
D: TRBD2
J: TRBJ2-7
CDR3: CASSQDSGSSYEQYF
DNA: TGTGCCAGCAGCCAAGATAGCGGGAGCTCCTACGAGCAGTACTTC

V: TRBV4-1
size: NA
D: NA
J: TRBJ2-7
CDR3: CASSQGTATYEQYF
DNA: TGCGCCAGCAGCCAAGGGACAGCGACCTACGAGCAGTACTTC

V: TRBV7-2
size: NA
D: NA
J: TRBJ1-2
CDR3: CASSLYRLLGYGYTF
DNA: TGTGCCAGCAGCTTATATCGCCTGTTGGGGTATGGCTACACCTTC

V: TRBV6-2/TRBV6-3
size: NA
D: TRBD1
J: TRBJ2-3
CDR3: CGSRGTGADTQYF
DNA: TGTGGCAGTAGGGGCACAGGGGCAGATACGCAGTATTTT

V: TRBV5-6
size: NA
D: TRBD2
J: TRBJ2-1
CDR3: CASSFTSGGYNEQFF
DNA: TGTGCCAGCAGCTTCACCAGCGGGGGCTACAATGAGCAGTTCTTC

V: TRBV7-6
size: NA
D: NA
J: TRBJ2-1
CDR3: CASSGGDRNEQFF
DNA: TGTGCCAGCAGTGGGGGAGACCGCAATGAGCAGTTCTTC

V: TRBV4-1
size: NA
D: NA
J: TRBJ2-1
CDR3: CASSHSTPLDEQFF
DNA: TGCGCCAGCAGCCACTCTACTCCCTTGGATGAGCAGTTCTTC

V: TRBV12-3/TRBV12-4
size: NA
D: NA
J: TRBJ2-7
CDR3: CASSLLQGAGDEQYF
DNA: TGTGCCAGCAGCCTCCTCCAGGGCGCCGGGGACGAGCAGTACTTC

V: TRBV28
size: NA
D: NA
J: TRBJ1-3
CDR3: CASRDTPYSGNTIYF
DNA: TGTGCCAGCAGGGACACCCCTTACTCTGGAAACACCATATATTTT

V: TRBV6-6
size: NA
D: TRBD1
J: TRBJ2-4
CDR3: CASRQGVVGIQYF
DNA: TGTGCCAGCAGGCAGGGGGTCGTGGGCATTCAGTACTTC

V: TRBV5-5
size: few
D: TRBD1
J: TRBJ2-7
CDR3: CASSLGNRGSNEQYF
DNA: TGTGCCAGCAGCTTGGGTAACAGGGGGTCAAACGAGCAGTACTTC

V: TRBV24-1
size: NA
D: TRBD1
J: TRBJ2-7
CDR3: CATRAGQGVSYEQYF
DNA: TGTGCCACCAGGGCCGGACAGGGGGTCTCCTACGAGCAGTACTTC

V: TRBV7-9
size: NA
D: NA
J: TRBJ1-2
CDR3: CASSFEFRVHGYTF
DNA: TGTGCCAGCAGCTTCGAGTTCCGTGTTCATGGCTACACCTTC

V: TRBV7-8
size: NA
D: NA
J: TRBJ1-1
CDR3: CASSPQGGGTEAFF
DNA: TGTGCCAGCAGCCCCCAAGGGGGGGGGACTGAAGCTTTCTTT

V: TRBV6-1
size: few
D: TRBD1
J: TRBJ1-1
CDR3: CASRQPGQKTNTEAFF
DNA: TGTGCCAGCAGACAACCGGGACAGAAGACGAACACTGAAGCTTTCTTT

V: TRBV7-8
size: NA
D: NA
J: TRBJ1-5
CDR3: CASSFGLGPSNQPQHF
DNA: TGTGCCAGCAGCTTTGGACTGGGCCCGAGCAATCAGCCCCAGCATTTT